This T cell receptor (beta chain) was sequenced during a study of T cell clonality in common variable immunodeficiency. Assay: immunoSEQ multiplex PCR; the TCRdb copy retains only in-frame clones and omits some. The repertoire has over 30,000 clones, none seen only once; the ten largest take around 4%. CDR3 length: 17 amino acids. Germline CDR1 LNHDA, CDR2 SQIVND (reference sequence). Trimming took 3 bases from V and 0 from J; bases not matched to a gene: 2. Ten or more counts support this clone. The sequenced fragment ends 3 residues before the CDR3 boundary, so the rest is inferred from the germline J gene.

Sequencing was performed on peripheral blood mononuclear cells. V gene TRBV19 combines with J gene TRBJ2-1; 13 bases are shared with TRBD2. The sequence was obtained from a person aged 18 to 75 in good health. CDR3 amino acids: CASSIGLAGDSYNEQFF. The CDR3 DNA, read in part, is TGTGCCAGTAGTATCGGACTAGCGGGAGACTCCTACAATGAG.